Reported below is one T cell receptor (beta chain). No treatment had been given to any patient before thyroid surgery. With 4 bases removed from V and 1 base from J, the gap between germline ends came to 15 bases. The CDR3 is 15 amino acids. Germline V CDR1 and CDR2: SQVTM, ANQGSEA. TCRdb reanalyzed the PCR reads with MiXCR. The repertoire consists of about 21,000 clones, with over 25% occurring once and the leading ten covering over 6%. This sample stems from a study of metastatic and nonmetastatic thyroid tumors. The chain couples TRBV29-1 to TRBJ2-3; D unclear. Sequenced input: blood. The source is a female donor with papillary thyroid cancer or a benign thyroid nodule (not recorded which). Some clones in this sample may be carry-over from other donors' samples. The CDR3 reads CSVAHECRGTDTQYF. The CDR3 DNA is TGCAGCGTTGCGCATGAGTGCCGGGGCACAGATACGCAGTATTTT.